These 19 T cell receptor beta chains were all obtained from the same sample, sequenced in a study of blood T cell repertoires in COVID-19. Assay: immunoSEQ multiplex PCR; the TCRdb copy retains only in-frame clones and omits some. The sample shows under 140,000 clones, over 65% of them seen only once. Sequencing was done on a sample of peripheral blood. These receptors all stem from a woman over 75 with acute or convalescent COVID-19.

The chain employs TRBV6-5 and TRBJ1-2; TRBD1 matches at 8 bases. CDR3 length: 14 residues. Germline V gene sequence: CDR1 MNHEY, CDR2 SVGAGI. The trim removed 6 bases at V and 7 bases at J, leaving 10 bases unmatched. CDR3 bases: TGTGCCAGCAGCCCAGACGGACAGGGTTCTGGCTACACCTTC. Its protein is CASSPDGQGSGYTF.

The gene calls are TRBV7-2 and TRBJ1-4; D is undetermined. V was shortened by 6 bases and J by 0 bases, with 14 bases between the two germline ends. Germline-derived CDR1 and CDR2 are SGHTA and FQGNSA. The CDR3 consists of 16 residues. CDR3: CASSPSLAATNEKLFF. The CDR3 DNA is TGTGCCAGCAGTCCTAGCCTGGCGGCAACTAATGAAAAACTGTTTTTT.

This chain joins TRBV6-2 or TRBV6-3 and TRBJ1-2, with D maybe TRBD1 (5 bases). V gave up 2 bases and J gave up 8 bases, with 12 bases separating them. The CDR3 covers 13 residues. CDR1 and CDR2 (germline): MNHEY, SVGEGT. CDR3 sequence (DNA): TGTGCCAGCAGTTACGGCGGGGGAGACGGCTACACCTTC. This gives the protein CASSYGGGDGYTF.

This clone was observed once. The chain is built from TRBV21-1 and TRBJ2-5; TRBD1, as called in the table, went unchecked against the DNA. TRBV21-1 is annotated as a pseudogene. The CDR3 consists of 15 residues. Written as DNA, the CDR3 is TGTGCCAGCAGCAAGGGGCAGCATCTCGAAGAGACCCAGTACTTC. Encoded protein: CASSKGQHLEETQYF.

The CDR3 is CASSLTVPDTSGGTIYF. The CDR3 DNA is TGTGCCAGCAGCTTAACCGTGCCAGATACCTCTGGCGGCACCATATATTTT. The chain couples TRBV11-2 to TRBJ1-3; D gene ambiguous. V lost 2 bases and J lost 9, with 23 bases in between. CDR1 and CDR2 from the germline V gene are SGHAT and FQNNGV. CDR3 size: 17 residues.

The chain links TRBV5-1 to TRBJ1-2; D remains unclear. The V and J ends lost 0 bases and 8 bases respectively, with 14 bases between them. CDR3 size: 14 residues. The V gene's germline CDR1 is SGHRS and CDR2 YFSETQ. Written as DNA, the CDR3 is TGCGCCAGCAGCTTGGTGAGGGAGTCGGGCGGCTACACCTTC. Translated, it gives CASSLVRESGGYTF.

The chain carries TRBV19 and TRBJ2-3; TRBD2 agrees at 7 bases. V shed 8 bases and J 5 bases; nucleotides not matched to a gene: 13. Germline lookup yields CDR1 LNHDA and CDR2 SQIVND (reference sequence). The CDR3 consists of 15 residues. This CDR3 is CASSDFGGRLDTQYF. The CDR3 DNA sequence: TGTGCCAGTTCGGATTTTGGCGGGAGATTAGATACGCAGTATTTT.

CDR3 amino acids: CASLRPSGTQYF. In DNA form, the CDR3 reads TGTGCCAGCCTCAGACCCAGCGGGACCCAGTACTTC. The chain has TRBV2 and TRBJ2-5; D may be TRBD2 (5 bases). Trimming removed 8 bases from V and 7 bases from J, with 14 bases in between. CDR1 is SNHLY, CDR2 FYNNEI, per germline. The CDR3 sequence is 12 residues long.

The chain uses TRBV5-1 and TRBJ1-2; the match to TRBD1 covers 7 bases. Trimming at V came to 1 base and at J to 4 bases, leaving 4 bases not matched to a gene. The CDR3 consists of 14 residues. The germline gives CDR1 SGHRS, CDR2 YFSETQ. This CDR3 is CASSLSPGGYGYTF. CDR3 nucleotides: TGCGCCAGCAGCTTGTCCCCAGGGGGCTATGGCTACACCTTC.

V usage is TRBV14 and J usage is TRBJ2-1; 13 bases are shared with TRBD2. The CDR3 is 15 residues long. V gave up 4 bases and J gave up 8 bases; unmatched junction bases: 5. Per the germline V gene, CDR1 is SGHDN and CDR2 is FVKESK. This CDR3 reads CASSPGLAGSHEQFF. The CDR3 region has the DNA TGTGCCAGCAGCCCGGGACTAGCGGGATCCCATGAGCAGTTCTTC.

V and J are TRBV3-1 (or the pseudogene TRBV3-2) and TRBJ2-7; D is possibly TRBD2 (5 bases). The CDR3 sequence is 16 residues long. Germline V gives CDR1 LGHDT, CDR2 YNNKEL (reference sequence). V was cut by 0 bases and J by 2 bases, with 14 bases left in between. This CDR3 reads CASSQDGSAGAYEQYF. CDR3 sequence (DNA): TGTGCCAGCAGCCAAGATGGTAGCGCGGGCGCCTACGAGCAGTACTTC.

This clone was detected only a few times. V gene TRBV5-4 combines with J gene TRBJ1-1; D possibly corresponds to TRBD1 (5 bases). Germline assignment: CDR1 SGHNT and CDR2 YYREEE (reference sequence). V lost 3 bases and J 0 bases, leaving 24 bases between the germline ends. The CDR3 consists of 19 residues. DNA for the CDR3: TGTGCCAGCAGCTCCGACAATTCTCTAGTAGGGGTTATGAACACTGAAGCTTTCTTT. Protein sequence: CASSSDNSLVGVMNTEAFF.

This clone qualifies as medium-sized (0.01 to 0.1%). The J gene is TRBJ2-1, the V gene TRBV10-2, with TRBD2 matching 7 bases. The germline CDR1 and CDR2 sequences are WSHSY and SAAADI. This CDR3 spans 15 amino acids. V was pared by 6 bases and J by 8 bases, with 13 bases of the junction left unmatched. The chain's CDR3 is CASSRTEAGADEQFF. Here the CDR3 DNA reads TGCGCCAGCAGCCGCACTGAGGCGGGAGCGGATGAGCAGTTCTTC.

The V call is TRBV5-5, the J call TRBJ2-4; 9 bases fit TRBD1. Germline assignment: CDR1 SGHKS and CDR2 YYEKEE (reference sequence). V lost 0 bases, J lost 6 bases, and 4 bases stayed unmatched. This CDR3 contains 15 residues. CDR3 bases: TGTGCCAGCAGCTTGGGGACAGGGGCAAGAAACATTCAGTACTTC. It encodes CASSLGTGARNIQYF.

This rearrangement joins TRBV24-1 to TRBJ2-7; the match to TRBD1 covers 7 bases. There are 13 residues in the CDR3. The germline gives CDR1 KGHDR, CDR2 SFDVKD. V lost 8 bases, J lost 6 bases, and 9 bases stayed unmatched. The CDR3 nucleotides read TGTGCCACCATCCCAGGGACAGCCTCCGAGCAGTACTTC. It translates to CATIPGTASEQYF.

In its sample, this clone was seen a few times. The rearrangement uses TRBV3-1 (or the pseudogene TRBV3-2) and TRBJ1-1; no clear D gene. The V end lost 1 base, the J end lost 6 bases, and 15 bases lay between the germline ends. Per the germline V gene, CDR1 is LGHDT and CDR2 is YNNKEL (reference sequence). The CDR3 is 15 amino acids. The CDR3 region is CASSQALMQVAEAFF. CDR3 sequence (DNA): TGTGCCAGCAGCCAAGCGCTGATGCAGGTCGCTGAAGCTTTCTTT.

J is TRBJ1-3 and V is TRBV3-1 (or the pseudogene TRBV3-2); no reliable D call. Trimming stripped 3 bases from V and 3 bases from J, with 3 bases between. This CDR3 contains 12 residues. In germline, CDR1 is LGHDT, CDR2 YNNKEL (reference sequence). This CDR3 is CASSHYGNTIYF. As DNA, the CDR3 is TGTGCCAGCAGCCATTATGGAAACACCATATATTTT.

The rearrangement links TRBV3-1 (or the pseudogene TRBV3-2) to TRBJ2-5; 9 nucleotides match TRBD2. V gave up 0 bases and J gave up 7 bases; unmatched junction bases: 6. CDR3 length equals 15 residues. The germline gives CDR1 LGHDT, CDR2 YNNKEL (reference sequence). This CDR3 is CASSQDFTAGGTQYF. DNA of the CDR3: TGTGCCAGCAGCCAAGACTTCACAGCGGGGGGGACCCAGTACTTC.

The V call is TRBV30, the J call TRBJ2-7; D is undetermined. V lost 5 bases and J 0 bases, leaving 8 bases between the germline ends. Per the germline V gene, CDR1 is GTSNPN and CDR2 is SVGIG (reference sequence). CDR3 length: 12 amino acids. As DNA, the CDR3 is TGTGCCTGGGGACGGGTCTCCTACGAGCAGTACTTC. Its protein is CAWGRVSYEQYF.